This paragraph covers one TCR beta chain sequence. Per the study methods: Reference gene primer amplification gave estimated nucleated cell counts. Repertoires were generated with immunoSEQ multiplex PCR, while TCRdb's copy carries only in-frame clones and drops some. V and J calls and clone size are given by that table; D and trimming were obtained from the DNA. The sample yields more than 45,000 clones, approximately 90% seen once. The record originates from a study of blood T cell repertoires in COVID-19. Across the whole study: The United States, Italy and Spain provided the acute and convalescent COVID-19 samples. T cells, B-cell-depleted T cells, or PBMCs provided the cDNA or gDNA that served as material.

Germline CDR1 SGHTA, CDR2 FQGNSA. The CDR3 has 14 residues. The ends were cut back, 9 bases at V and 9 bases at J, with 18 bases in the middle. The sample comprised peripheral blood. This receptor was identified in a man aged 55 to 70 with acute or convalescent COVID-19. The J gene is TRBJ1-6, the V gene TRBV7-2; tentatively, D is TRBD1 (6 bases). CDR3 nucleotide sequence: TGTGCCAGTAGGGACACCCACGAGGGTTCACCCCTCCACTTT. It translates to CASRDTHEGSPLHF.